These 12 T cell receptor beta chains share one sample of origin, sequenced in a study of blood T cell repertoires in COVID-19. The method was immunoSEQ multiplex PCR; TCRdb's version includes in-frame clones alone and lacks a portion of them. The sample shows around 250,000 clones, around nine tenths of them seen only once. Input material: peripheral blood. The receptors shown here come from a woman aged 60 to 75 who had recovered from COVID-19.

This clone was detected a few times. Here the CDR3 reads CASRKDGTGPYGYTF. The DNA for the CDR3 is TGTGCCAGCAGAAAAGACGGGACAGGGCCCTATGGCTACACCTTC. The rearrangement links TRBV7-9 to TRBJ1-2, with TRBD1 matching over 9 bases. The V and J ends lost 6 bases and 4 bases, in that order; junction bases with no gene match: 9. This CDR3 spans 15 amino acids. Germline CDR1 reads SEHNR; CDR2 reads FQNEAQ (reference sequence). The full variable domain, completed using reference TRBV7-9 and TRBJ1-2, is DTGVSQNPRHKITKRGQNVTFRCDPISEHNRLYWYRQTLGQGPEFLTYFQNEAQLEKSRLLSDRFSAERPKGSFSTLEIQRTEQGDSAMYLCASRKDGTGPYGYTFGSGTRLTVV.

This chain joins TRBV6-5 and TRBJ1-6; D may be TRBD1 (6 bases). Per the germline V gene, CDR1 is MNHEY and CDR2 is SVGAGI. The ends were cut back, 6 bases at V and 6 bases at J, with 15 bases in the middle. This CDR3 is built from 15 residues. The CDR3 reads CASRSTGFINSPLHF. CDR3 DNA sequence: TGTGCCAGCAGATCGACAGGATTCATTAATTCACCCCTCCACTTT.

This clone was counted between two and nine times. The V gene is TRBV14, the J gene TRBJ1-1; TRBD1 is a possible D gene (5 bases). Germline CDR1 SGHDN, CDR2 FVKESK. The CDR3 has 15 residues. V lost 0 bases and J lost 1, with 9 bases in between. The CDR3 DNA follows: TGTGCCAGCAGCCAAGATGGGACTCCGAACACTGAAGCTTTCTTT. Its translation is CASSQDGTPNTEAFF. The variable domain in full, completed from reference TRBV14 and TRBJ1-1, reads EAGVTQFPSHSVIEKGQTVTLRCDPISGHDNLYWYRRVMGKEIKFLLHFVKESKQDESGMPNNRFLAERTGGTYSTLKVQPAELEDSGVYFCASSQDGTPNTEAFFGQGTRLTVV.

The chain employs TRBV5-1 and TRBJ2-5, with D possibly TRBD1 on 6 matching bases. Germline V gives CDR1 SGHRS, CDR2 YFSETQ. Deletions cut 4 bases from V and 2 bases from J, with 12 bases between. This CDR3 comprises 14 residues. The CDR3 region has the DNA TGCGCCAGCAGCCCTGGACAGCAACAAGAGACCCAGTACTTC. It specifies CASSPGQQQETQYF.

The J gene is TRBJ2-1, the V gene TRBV6-5, with D possibly being TRBD2 (6 bases). The germline CDR1 and CDR2 sequences are MNHEY and SVGAGI. The V end was cut by 5 bases, the J end by 3 bases, with 14 bases between. The CDR3 has 15 amino acids. CDR3: CASSHWRDLYNEQFF. The CDR3 coding sequence is TGTGCCAGCAGTCACTGGAGGGACCTCTACAATGAGCAGTTCTTC.

The chain has TRBV19 and TRBJ1-5, with 7 nucleotides matching TRBD1. The V segment lost 3 bases and the J segment 1 base; nucleotides outside the gene matches: 6. The CDR3 extends over 16 amino acids. Germline values: CDR1 LNHDA, CDR2 SQIVND (reference sequence). The CDR3 reads CASSIWTGESNQPQHF. Here the CDR3 DNA reads TGTGCCAGTAGTATCTGGACAGGTGAGAGCAATCAGCCCCAGCATTTT.

The CDR3 loop reads CATSDATVGRPQRPQHF. CDR3 sequence (DNA): TGTGCCACCAGTGATGCGACGGTAGGCAGACCCCAGCGGCCCCAGCATTTT. The chain employs TRBV24-1 and TRBJ1-5, with no clear D. Germline CDR1 and CDR2: KGHDR and SFDVKD. CDR3 length equals 17 residues. Trimming shortened V by 3 bases and J by 9 bases, and 23 bases separated the two germline ends.

V gene TRBV2 combines with J gene TRBJ1-4, with a possible D match to TRBD1 (6 bases). The ends were cut back, 6 bases at V and 0 bases at J, with 17 bases in the middle. The germline V gene encodes CDR1 SNHLY and CDR2 FYNNEI. The CDR3 consists of 17 residues. The CDR3 bases are TGTGCCAGCAGCCTTACGAGACAGGCGGCAACTAATGAAAAACTGTTTTTT. This codes for CASSLTRQAATNEKLFF.

The V call is TRBV7-8, the J call TRBJ2-7, with D unresolved. Trimming removed 1 base at V and 9 bases at J, with 13 bases between. There are 13 residues in the CDR3. The germline V gene encodes CDR1 SGHVS and CDR2 FQNEAQ. CDR3 in amino acids: CASSLGASSGQYF. Here the CDR3 DNA reads TGTGCCAGCAGCTTAGGGGCCTCATCAGGGCAGTACTTC.

The genes are TRBV7-3 and TRBJ2-6; 7 nucleotides match TRBD1. V lost 5 bases, J lost 2 bases, and 3 bases stayed unmatched. The germline CDR1 and CDR2 sequences are SGHTA and FQGTGA. The length of the CDR3 is 15 residues. The CDR3 is CASSPTGAGANVLTF. The CDR3 DNA follows: TGTGCCAGCAGCCCCACAGGGGCTGGGGCCAACGTCCTGACTTTC.

The chain has TRBV6-6 and TRBJ1-5, with 7 bases matching TRBD1. V was clipped by 6 bases and J by 0 bases; unmatched bases: 5. Germline V CDR1 and CDR2: MNHNY, SVGAGI (reference sequence). The CDR3 length is 15 residues. CDR3: CASSPGQSSNQPQHF. CDR3 bases: TGTGCCAGCAGCCCGGGACAGAGTAGCAATCAGCCCCAGCATTTT.

V and J are TRBV4-2 and TRBJ2-1; D ambiguous. V shed 1 base and J shed 6 bases, with 7 bases lying between them. The CDR3 has 13 residues. Germline loops: CDR1 LGHNA, CDR2 YNFKEQ. For the CDR3, the DNA is TGTGCCAGCAGCCAAGGACTTCCCAATGAGCAGTTCTTC. It codes for CASSQGLPNEQFF.